This T cell receptor beta chain was profiled in a study of Graves' ophthalmopathy and Graves' hyperthyroidism. About the study: Where ophthalmopathy was absent within 18 months of follow-up, hyperthyroidism was stable.

General study points: Ophthalmopathy progression was predicted with approximately 68% sensitivity and roughly 79% specificity.

Only newly diagnosed hyperthyroidism patients aged 18 to 65, with under 2 months' duration, were enrolled. A note on this clonotype: What it recognizes is unknown. The germline gene is not matched at one end of the junction; a read error may be the cause.

Germline V gene data show CDR1 as SGHKS and CDR2 as YYEKEE (reference sequence). The CDR3 spans 14 residues. The authors amplified TCR beta CDR3 regions from RNA transcripts. Scientists carried out first-round RT-PCR using HTBI primers and then a second-round multiplex PCR. TCRdb ran MiXCR on the multiplex PCR reads and lists one entry per CDR3 protein. The repertoire consists of roughly 1.1 million distinct CDR3 sequences, with about 35% occurring once and the leading ten covering 8.5% to 14%. The TCR originated in an adult man with Graves' hyperthyroidism. Sequencing was performed on peripheral blood or thyroid tissue (not recorded which). V usage is TRBV5-5 and J usage is TRBJ2-5; 8 nucleotides agree with TRBD1. DNA for the CDR3: TGCGCCAGCAGCTTGGGACAGGCCCACGGGACCCAGTACTTC. It encodes CASSLGQAHGTQYF.